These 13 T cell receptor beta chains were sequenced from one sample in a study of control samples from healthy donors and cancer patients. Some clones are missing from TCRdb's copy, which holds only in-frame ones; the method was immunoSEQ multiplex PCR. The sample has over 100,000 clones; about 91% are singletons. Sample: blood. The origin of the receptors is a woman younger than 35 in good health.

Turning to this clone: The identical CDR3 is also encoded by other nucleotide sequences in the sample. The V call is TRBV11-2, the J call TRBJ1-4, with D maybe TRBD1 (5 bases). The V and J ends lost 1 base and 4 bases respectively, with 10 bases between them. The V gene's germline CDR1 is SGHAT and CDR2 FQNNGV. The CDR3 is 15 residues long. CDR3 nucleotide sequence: TGTGCCAGCAGCTTAGGGGACCGTGATAATGAAAAACTGTTTTTT. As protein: CASSLGDRDNEKLFF.

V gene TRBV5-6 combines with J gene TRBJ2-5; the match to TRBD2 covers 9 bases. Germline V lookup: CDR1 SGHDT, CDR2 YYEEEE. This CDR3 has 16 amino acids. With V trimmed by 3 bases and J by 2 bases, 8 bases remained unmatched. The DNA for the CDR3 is TGTGCCAGCAGCTCCAAAGGACTAGCGAGGCAAGAGACCCAGTACTTC. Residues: CASSSKGLARQETQYF.

The CDR3: CATSDLVGSGQETQYF. CDR3 coding DNA: TGTGCCACCAGTGATTTGGTCGGTAGCGGGCAAGAGACCCAGTACTTC. This chain uses TRBV24-1 with TRBJ2-5; 7 bases map to TRBD2. This CDR3 region has 16 residues. Germline loops: CDR1 KGHDR, CDR2 SFDVKD. Trimming at V came to 0 bases and at J to 2 bases, leaving 5 bases not matched to a gene.

The CDR3 DNA reads as TGTGCCAGCAGTGATACAGGCTACACCTTC. It codes for CASSDTGYTF. The chain has TRBV9 and TRBJ1-2; no definite D call. The CDR3 is 10 residues long. Deletions cut 5 bases from V and 8 bases from J, with 7 bases between. Germline V gene lookup returns CDR1 SGDLS and CDR2 YYNGEE.

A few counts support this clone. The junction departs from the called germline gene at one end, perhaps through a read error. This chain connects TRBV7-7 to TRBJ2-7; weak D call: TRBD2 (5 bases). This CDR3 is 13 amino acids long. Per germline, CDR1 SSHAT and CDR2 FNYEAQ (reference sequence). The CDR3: CASSLAPYHEQYF. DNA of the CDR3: TGTGCTAGCAGCTTAGCGCCTTACCACGAGCAGTACTTC. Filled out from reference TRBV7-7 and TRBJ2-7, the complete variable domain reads GAGVSQSPRYKVTKRGQDVTLRCDPISSHATLYWYQQALGQGPEFLTYFNYEAQPDKSGLPSDRFSAERPEGSISTLTIQRTEQRDSAMYRCASSLAPYHEQYFGPGTRLTVT.

CDR3 sequence reads: CATSRGETGGLKEQYF. The CDR3 DNA reads as TGTGCCACCAGCAGAGGGGAGACAGGGGGACTGAAGGAGCAGTACTTC. The chain has TRBV15 and TRBJ2-5; 9 bases agree with TRBD1. J was trimmed by 11 bases and V by 1 base; bases with no gene match: 14. The CDR3 has 16 residues. The V gene's germline CDR1 is LNHNV and CDR2 YYDKDF (reference sequence).

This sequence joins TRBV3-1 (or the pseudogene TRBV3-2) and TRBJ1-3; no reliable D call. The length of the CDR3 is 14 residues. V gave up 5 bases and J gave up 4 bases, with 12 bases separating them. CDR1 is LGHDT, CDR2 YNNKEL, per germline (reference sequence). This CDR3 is CASSGSEEGNTIYF. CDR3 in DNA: TGTGCCAGCAGCGGGTCCGAGGAAGGAAACACCATATATTTT.

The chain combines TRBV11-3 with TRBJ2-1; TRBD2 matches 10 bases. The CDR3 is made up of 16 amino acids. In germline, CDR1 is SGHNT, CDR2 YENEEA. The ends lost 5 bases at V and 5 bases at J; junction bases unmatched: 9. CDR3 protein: CASSAHSGGANNEQFF. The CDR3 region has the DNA TGTGCCAGCAGCGCCCACAGCGGGGGGGCTAACAATGAGCAGTTCTTC.

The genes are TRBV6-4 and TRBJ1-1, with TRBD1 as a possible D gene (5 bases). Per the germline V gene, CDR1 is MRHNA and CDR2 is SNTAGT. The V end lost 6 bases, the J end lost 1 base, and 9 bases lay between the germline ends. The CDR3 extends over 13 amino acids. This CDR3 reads CASRWDGNTEAFF. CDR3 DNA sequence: TGTGCCAGCAGATGGGACGGGAACACTGAAGCTTTCTTT.

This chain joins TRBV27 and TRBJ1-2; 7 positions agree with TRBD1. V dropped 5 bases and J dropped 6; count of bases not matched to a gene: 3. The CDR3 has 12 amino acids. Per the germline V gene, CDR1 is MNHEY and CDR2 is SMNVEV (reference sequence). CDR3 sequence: CASSRTGDGYTF. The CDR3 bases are TGTGCCAGCAGTCGGACAGGCGATGGCTACACCTTC.

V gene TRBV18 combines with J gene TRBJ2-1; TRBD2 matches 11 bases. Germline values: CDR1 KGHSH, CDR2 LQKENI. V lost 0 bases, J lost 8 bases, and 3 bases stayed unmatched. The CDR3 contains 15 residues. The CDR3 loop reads CASSPPTSGSYEQFF. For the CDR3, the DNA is TGTGCCAGCTCACCACCAACTAGCGGGAGCTATGAGCAGTTCTTC.

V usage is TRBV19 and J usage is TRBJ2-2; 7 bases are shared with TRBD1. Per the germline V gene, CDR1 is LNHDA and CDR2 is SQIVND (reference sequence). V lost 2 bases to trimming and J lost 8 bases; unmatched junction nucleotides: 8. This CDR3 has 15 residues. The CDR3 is CASSIRGPSTGELFF. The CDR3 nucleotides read TGTGCCAGTAGTATAAGGGGGCCTTCGACTGGGGAGCTGTTTTTT.

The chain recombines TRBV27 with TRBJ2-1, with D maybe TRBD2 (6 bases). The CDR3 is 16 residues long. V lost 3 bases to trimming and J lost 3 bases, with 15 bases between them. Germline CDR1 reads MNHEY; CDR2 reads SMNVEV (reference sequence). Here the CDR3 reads CASSLISGLSYNEQFF. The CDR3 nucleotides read TGTGCCAGCAGTTTGATATCGGGACTCAGCTACAATGAGCAGTTCTTC.